Shown below are 14 T cell receptor beta chains from a single sample sequenced in a study of regulatory T cells in long-lasting Graves disease. The authors built TCR beta libraries using iRepertoire HTBI primers and Arm-PCR of CDR3 regions. TCRdb analysed the multiplex PCR reads with MiXCR anew, one entry per CDR3 protein. In the table there are 450,000 or so distinct CDR3 sequences, 20% of which are singletons. Time point noted: persistent/refractory GD, antithyroid drugs over 5 years with positive TRAb. Extracted RNA from PBMCs served as the source of the TCR library. Sequencing used peripheral blood mononuclear cells (PBMCs), obtained when the disease was refractory, from a patient treated with antithyroid drugs. Receptor source: a female donor with Graves disease.

This clonotype was observed at least ten times. The gene calls are TRBV6-1 and TRBJ1-4; no clear D. The V end lost 5 bases, the J end lost 7 bases, and 14 bases lay between the germline ends. This CDR3 has 14 amino acids. The germline gives CDR1 MNHNS, CDR2 SASEGT. Written as DNA, the CDR3 is TGTGCCAGCAGTAGACGGGTCTTGACTGAAAAACTGTTTTTT. It encodes CASSRRVLTEKLFF.

This clonotype was observed many times. V gene TRBV28 combines with J gene TRBJ2-2, with a tentative D call TRBD1 (6 bases). CDR3 size: 14 residues. CDR1 is MDHEN and CDR2 is SYDVKM in the germline V gene. The V end was cut by 7 bases, the J end by 4 bases, with 13 bases between. The CDR3, as DNA: TGTGCCAGCACCCCACAGGGTTTCACCGGGGAGCTGTTTTTT. It specifies CASTPQGFTGELFF.

This clonotype was counted many times. This sequence joins TRBV28 and TRBJ2-7; D is perhaps TRBD1 (5 bases). V lost 2 bases, J lost 2 bases, and 16 bases lay in between. In germline, CDR1 is MDHEN, CDR2 SYDVKM. The CDR3 covers 16 residues. In nucleotides, the CDR3 is TGTGCCAGCAGTTTAAGCGCGGCGACAGCCACCTACGAGCAGTACTTC. This gives the protein CASSLSAATATYEQYF.

At least ten counts were recorded for this clonotype. V gene TRBV12-3 or TRBV12-4 combines with J gene TRBJ1-4; 7 positions agree with TRBD1. CDR3 size: 13 residues. V shed 6 bases, J shed 7 bases, and the junction held 5 bases outside the gene matches. The CDR3 sequence: CASSPRQGEKLFF. For the CDR3, the DNA is TGTGCCAGCAGCCCCCGACAGGGTGAAAAACTGTTTTTT.

This chain joins TRBV5-4 and TRBJ2-7, with unresolved D. The V and J ends lost 1 base and 2 bases respectively, with 4 bases between them. CDR3 length: 12 amino acids. The germline CDR1 and CDR2 sequences are SGHNT and YYREEE (reference sequence). This CDR3 reads CASSLYAYEQYF. The DNA for the CDR3 is TGTGCCAGCAGCTTGTATGCCTACGAGCAGTACTTC.

The chain links TRBV19 to TRBJ2-6; D is possibly TRBD2 (5 bases). The CDR3 sequence is 15 residues long. The germline V gene encodes CDR1 LNHDA and CDR2 SQIVND (reference sequence). Between the trimmed V and J ends, which lost 5 bases and 2 bases, there was a span of 10 bases. CDR3 in amino acids: CASSARGAGANVLTF. Here the CDR3 DNA reads TGTGCCAGTAGTGCACGGGGAGCTGGGGCCAACGTCCTGACTTTC. The variable domain in full, completed from reference TRBV19 and TRBJ2-6, reads DGGITQSPKYLFRKEGQNVTLSCEQNLNHDAMYWYRQDPGQGLRLIYYSQIVNDFQKGDIAEGYSVSREKKESFPLTVTSAQKNPTAFYLCASSARGAGANVLTFGAGSRLTVL.

This clonotype was picked up a small number of times. The V call is TRBV12-3 or TRBV12-4, the J call TRBJ1-1, with D perhaps TRBD1 (5 bases). The CDR3 spans 17 residues. V was cut by 8 bases and J by 0 bases, with 22 bases left in between. DNA for the CDR3: TGTGCCAGCTATCATCCTCAGGGTAGGAGAGTGAACACTGAAGCTTTCTTT. It specifies CASYHPQGRRVNTEAFF.

The gene calls are TRBV6-2 or TRBV6-3 and TRBJ2-3, with 7 bases aligning to TRBD1. J gave up 8 bases and V 2 bases, and 10 bases lay outside the gene matches. The V gene's germline CDR1 is MNHEY and CDR2 SVGEGT. CDR3 length equals 15 residues. CDR3 in DNA: TGTGCCAGCAGTTACCCGCCGTACCGGGACAGTACGCAGTATTTT. Translating gives CASSYPPYRDSTQYF.

The chain combines TRBV4-1 with TRBJ1-1, with a possible D match to TRBD1 (6 bases). V lost 3 bases to trimming and J lost 1 base, with 12 bases between them. This CDR3 is built from 15 residues. Germline V CDR1 and CDR2: MGHRA, YSYEKL. Written as DNA, the CDR3 is TGCGCCAGCAGCCAGGAGGGGGTCGCGAACACTGAAGCTTTCTTT. Protein product: CASSQEGVANTEAFF.

The V and J genes are TRBV7-9 and TRBJ2-7; 9 positions match TRBD1. The CDR3 has 14 residues. The germline CDR1 and CDR2 sequences are SEHNR and FQNEAQ (reference sequence). V shed 6 bases, J shed 7 bases, and the junction held 10 bases outside the gene matches. In nucleotides, the CDR3 is TGTGCCAGCAGTCATCCGGGACAGGGTGGTGAGCAGTACTTC. Residues: CASSHPGQGGEQYF.

This clonotype was recorded many times. The CDR3: CASSRYGRDGYTF. CDR3 DNA sequence: TGTGCCAGCAGCCGGTACGGACGGGATGGCTACACCTTC. This chain uses TRBV9 with TRBJ1-2; D uncertain. The germline gives CDR1 SGDLS, CDR2 YYNGEE. The CDR3 has 13 amino acids. Trimming pared 4 bases from V and 6 bases from J, leaving 13 bases between.

This clonotype was seen ten or more times. This chain links TRBV6-1 with TRBJ2-7, with D possibly being TRBD1 or TRBD2 (5 bases each). This CDR3 is 13 amino acids long. Germline CDR1 and CDR2: MNHNS and SASEGT. Trimming cost V 6 bases and J 4 bases, with 13 bases left between them. CDR3 amino acids: CASRPFGAYEQYF. The CDR3 DNA sequence: TGTGCCAGCAGGCCCTTCGGGGCTTACGAGCAGTACTTC.

The chain has TRBV6-2 or TRBV6-3 and TRBJ2-1; the D is unclear. The CDR3 loop spans 14 amino acids. Trimming shortened V by 6 bases and J by 2 bases, and 11 bases separated the two germline ends. From germline, CDR1 is MNHEY and CDR2 SVGEGT. The CDR3 DNA is TGTGCCAGCAGCTCAGCACGAACCTACAATGAGCAGTTCTTC. It encodes CASSSARTYNEQFF.

This rearrangement joins TRBV20-1 to TRBJ1-6; D possibly corresponds to TRBD1 (5 bases). The CDR3 is 18 amino acids. V was trimmed by 1 base and J by 0 bases, leaving 16 bases between them. Per the germline V gene, CDR1 is DFQATT and CDR2 is SNEGSKA (reference sequence). For the CDR3, the DNA is TGCAGTGCTAGAGTAGAGGACAAGGCGAGCTCCTATAATTCACCCCTCCACTTT. Residues: CSARVEDKASSYNSPLHF.